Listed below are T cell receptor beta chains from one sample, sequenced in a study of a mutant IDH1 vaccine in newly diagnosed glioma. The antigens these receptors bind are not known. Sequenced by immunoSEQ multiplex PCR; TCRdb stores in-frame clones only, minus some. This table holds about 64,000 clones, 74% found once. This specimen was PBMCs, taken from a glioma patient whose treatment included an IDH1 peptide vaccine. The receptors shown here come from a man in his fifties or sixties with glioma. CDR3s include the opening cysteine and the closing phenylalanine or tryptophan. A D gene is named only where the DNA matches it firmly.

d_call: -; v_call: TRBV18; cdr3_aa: CASSPGWGAQPQHF
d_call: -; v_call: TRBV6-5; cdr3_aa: CASSNRRDEQYF
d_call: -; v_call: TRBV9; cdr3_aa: CASSPTDFYEQYF
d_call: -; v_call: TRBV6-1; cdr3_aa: CASSEGAGLFTDTQYF
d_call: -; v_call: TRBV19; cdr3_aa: CASGKEGRWGETQYF
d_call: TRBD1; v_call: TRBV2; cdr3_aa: CASSPGTGGNQPQHF
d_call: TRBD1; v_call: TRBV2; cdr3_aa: CASSGRDRSTGELFF
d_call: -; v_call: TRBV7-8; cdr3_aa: CASSSTPLPPQHF
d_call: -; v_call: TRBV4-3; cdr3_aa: CASSSGISKNIQYF
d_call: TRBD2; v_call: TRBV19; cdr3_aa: CASSLTLSGGAGGTGELFF
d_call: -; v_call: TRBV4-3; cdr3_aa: CASSHGTASNEQYF
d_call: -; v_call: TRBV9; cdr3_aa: CASSVARSGNTIYF
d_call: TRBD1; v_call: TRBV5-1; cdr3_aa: CASSDPDRGREQYF
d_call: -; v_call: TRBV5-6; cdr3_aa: CASSLGTANSNQPQHF
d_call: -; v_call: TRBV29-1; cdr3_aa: CSVSSDSPYEQYF
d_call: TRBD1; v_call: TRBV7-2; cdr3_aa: CASSTEAQGGEKLFF
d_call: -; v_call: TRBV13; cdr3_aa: CASSLGAGPIEQYF
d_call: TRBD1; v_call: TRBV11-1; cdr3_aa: CASSAGQGRSGYNEQFF
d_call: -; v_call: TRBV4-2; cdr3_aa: CASSQGAGSGGANVLTF
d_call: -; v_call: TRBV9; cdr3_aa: CASSPRSGSSYEQYF
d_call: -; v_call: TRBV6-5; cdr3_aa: CASSARRGGGYTF
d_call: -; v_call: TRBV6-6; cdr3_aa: CASEGSPSEQYF
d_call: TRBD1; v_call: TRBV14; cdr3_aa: CASSLDRARSEKLFF
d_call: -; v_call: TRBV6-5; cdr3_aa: CASSYRLDSYEQYF
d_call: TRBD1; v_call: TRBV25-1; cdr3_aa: CASSPGTGGSYEQYF
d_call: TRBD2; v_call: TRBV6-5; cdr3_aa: CASSPLAGGRETQYF
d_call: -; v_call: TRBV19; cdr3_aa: CASSIRGNTEAFF
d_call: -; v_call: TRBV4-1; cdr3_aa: CASSQDKETQYF
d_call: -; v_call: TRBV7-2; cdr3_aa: CASSSRTVSYEQYF
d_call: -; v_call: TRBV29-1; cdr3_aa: CSVAGVGEKLFF
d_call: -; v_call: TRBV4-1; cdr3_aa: CASSQEGGSRRRDPYNEQFF
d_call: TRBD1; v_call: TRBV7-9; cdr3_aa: CASSFASGTGNNEQFF
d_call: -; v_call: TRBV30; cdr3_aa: CAWSPGKPYEQYF
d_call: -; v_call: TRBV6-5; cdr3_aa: CASSSPGHPIPYEQYF
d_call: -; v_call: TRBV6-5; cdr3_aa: CASSYSTVNTEAFF
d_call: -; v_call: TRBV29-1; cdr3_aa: CSAESGGEDYGYTF
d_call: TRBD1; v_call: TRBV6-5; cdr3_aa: CASKIQGVNTEAFF
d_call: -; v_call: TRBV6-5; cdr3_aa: CASSYGTVNTEAFF
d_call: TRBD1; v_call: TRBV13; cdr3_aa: CASSSGQGAYGYTF
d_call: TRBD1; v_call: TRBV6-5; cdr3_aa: CASSYSARDRGYEQYF
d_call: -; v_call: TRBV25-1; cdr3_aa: CASSLAADTQYF